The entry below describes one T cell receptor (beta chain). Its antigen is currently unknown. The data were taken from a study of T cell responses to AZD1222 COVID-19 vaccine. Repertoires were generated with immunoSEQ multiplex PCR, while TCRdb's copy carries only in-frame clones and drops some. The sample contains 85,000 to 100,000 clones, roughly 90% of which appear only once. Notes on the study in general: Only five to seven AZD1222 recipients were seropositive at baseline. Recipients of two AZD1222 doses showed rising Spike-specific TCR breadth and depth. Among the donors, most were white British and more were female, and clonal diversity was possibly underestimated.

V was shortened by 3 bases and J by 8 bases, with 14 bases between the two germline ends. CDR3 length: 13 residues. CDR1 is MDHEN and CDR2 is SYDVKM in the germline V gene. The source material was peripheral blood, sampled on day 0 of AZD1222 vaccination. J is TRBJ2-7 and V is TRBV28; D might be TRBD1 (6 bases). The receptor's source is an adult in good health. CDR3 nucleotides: TGTGCCAGCAGTTTCAACAGGGTCCACAAGCAGTACTTC. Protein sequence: CASSFNRVHKQYF.